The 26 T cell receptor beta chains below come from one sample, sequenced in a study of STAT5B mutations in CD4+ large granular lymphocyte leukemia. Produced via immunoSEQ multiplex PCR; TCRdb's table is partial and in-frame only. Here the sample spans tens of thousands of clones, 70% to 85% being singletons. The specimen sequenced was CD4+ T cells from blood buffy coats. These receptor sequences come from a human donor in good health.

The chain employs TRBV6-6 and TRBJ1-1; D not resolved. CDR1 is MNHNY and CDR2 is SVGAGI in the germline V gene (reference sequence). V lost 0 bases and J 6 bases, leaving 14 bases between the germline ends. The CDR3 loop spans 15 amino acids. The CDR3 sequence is CASSYSRNEQAEAFF. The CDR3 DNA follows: TGTGCCAGCAGTTACTCCCGGAACGAACAAGCTGAAGCTTTCTTT.

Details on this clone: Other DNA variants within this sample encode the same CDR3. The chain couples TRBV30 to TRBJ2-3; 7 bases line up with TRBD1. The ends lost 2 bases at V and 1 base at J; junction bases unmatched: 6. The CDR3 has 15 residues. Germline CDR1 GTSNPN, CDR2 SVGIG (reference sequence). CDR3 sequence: CAWSLAGGGTDTQYF. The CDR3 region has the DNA TGTGCCTGGAGTTTAGCAGGGGGAGGCACAGATACGCAGTATTTT.

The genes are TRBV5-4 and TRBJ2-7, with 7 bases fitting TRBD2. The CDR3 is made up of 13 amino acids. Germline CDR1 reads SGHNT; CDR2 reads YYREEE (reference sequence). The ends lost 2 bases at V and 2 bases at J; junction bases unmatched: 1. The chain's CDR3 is CASSLAGPYEQYF. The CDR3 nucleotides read TGTGCCAGCAGCTTAGCGGGGCCCTACGAGCAGTACTTC.

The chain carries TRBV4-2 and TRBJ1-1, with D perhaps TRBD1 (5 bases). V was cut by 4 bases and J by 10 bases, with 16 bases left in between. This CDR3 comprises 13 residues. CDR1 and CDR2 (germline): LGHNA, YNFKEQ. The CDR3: CASSRDRQGLAFF. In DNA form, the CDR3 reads TGTGCCAGCAGCCGGGACCGGCAGGGACTAGCTTTCTTT.

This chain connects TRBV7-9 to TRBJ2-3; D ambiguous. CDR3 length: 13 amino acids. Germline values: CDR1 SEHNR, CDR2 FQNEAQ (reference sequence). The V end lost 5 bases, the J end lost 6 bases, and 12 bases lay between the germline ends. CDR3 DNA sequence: TGTGCCAGCAGCCGCGAAGCCTCGGATACGCAGTATTTT. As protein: CASSREASDTQYF.

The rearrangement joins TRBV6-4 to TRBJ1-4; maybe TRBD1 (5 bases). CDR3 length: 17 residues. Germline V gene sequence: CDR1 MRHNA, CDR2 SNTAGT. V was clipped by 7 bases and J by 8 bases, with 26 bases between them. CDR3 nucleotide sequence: TGTGCCAGCATACAGGTCCTACACCTCAAGCTTAGGGAAAAACTGTTTTTT. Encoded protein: CASIQVLHLKLREKLFF.

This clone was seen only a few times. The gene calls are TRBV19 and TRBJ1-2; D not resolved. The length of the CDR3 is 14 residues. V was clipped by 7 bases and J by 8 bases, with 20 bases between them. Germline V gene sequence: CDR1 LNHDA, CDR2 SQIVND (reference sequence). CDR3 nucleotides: TGTGCCAGTAACGAAGTCAGGACGGCGGCCGGCTACACCTTC. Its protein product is CASNEVRTAAGYTF.

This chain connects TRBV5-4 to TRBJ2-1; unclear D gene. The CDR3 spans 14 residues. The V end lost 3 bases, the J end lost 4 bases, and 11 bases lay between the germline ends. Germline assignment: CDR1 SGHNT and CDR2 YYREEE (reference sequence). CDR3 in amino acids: CASSSPTGYNEQFF. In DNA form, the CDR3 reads TGTGCCAGCAGCTCGCCGACTGGGTACAATGAGCAGTTCTTC.

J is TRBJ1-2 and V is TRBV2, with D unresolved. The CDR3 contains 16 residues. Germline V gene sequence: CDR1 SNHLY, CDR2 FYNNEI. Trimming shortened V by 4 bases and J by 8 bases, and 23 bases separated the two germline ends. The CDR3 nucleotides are TGTGCCAGCAGTGGCCCCGGAGACGGATTTTATCGAGGCTACACCTTC. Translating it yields CASSGPGDGFYRGYTF.

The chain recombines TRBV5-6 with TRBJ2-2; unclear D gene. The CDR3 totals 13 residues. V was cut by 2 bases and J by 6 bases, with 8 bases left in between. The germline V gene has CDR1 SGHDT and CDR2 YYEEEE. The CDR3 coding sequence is TGTGCCAGCAGCTTTAAGGTTCCCGGGGAGCTGTTTTTT. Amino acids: CASSFKVPGELFF.

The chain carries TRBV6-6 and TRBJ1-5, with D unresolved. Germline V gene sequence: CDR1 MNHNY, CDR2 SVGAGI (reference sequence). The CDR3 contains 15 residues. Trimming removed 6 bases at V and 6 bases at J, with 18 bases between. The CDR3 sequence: CASRYDTVGGQPQHF. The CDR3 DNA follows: TGTGCCAGCAGATATGACACGGTCGGCGGTCAGCCCCAGCATTTT.

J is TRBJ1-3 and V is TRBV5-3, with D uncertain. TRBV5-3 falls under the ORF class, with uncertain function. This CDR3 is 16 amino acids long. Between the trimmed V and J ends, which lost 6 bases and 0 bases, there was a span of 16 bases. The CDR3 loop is CARTHEGSYSGNTIYF. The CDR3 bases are TGTGCCAGAACCCATGAGGGATCATACTCTGGAAACACCATATATTTT.

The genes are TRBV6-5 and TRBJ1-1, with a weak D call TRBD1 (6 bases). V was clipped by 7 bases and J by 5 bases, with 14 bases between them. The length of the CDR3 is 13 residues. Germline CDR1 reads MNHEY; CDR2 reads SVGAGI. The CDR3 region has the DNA TGTGCCAGCACCCAGGAGGGGGGGACTGAAGCTTTCTTT. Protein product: CASTQEGGTEAFF.

The CDR3 DNA is TGTGCCAGCAGCTCGGGACAGGGGGTTATGGGTGAGCAGTTCTTC. Amino acids: CASSSGQGVMGEQFF. The rearrangement uses TRBV11-3 and TRBJ2-1, with 11 bases identical to TRBD1. Per the germline V gene, CDR1 is SGHNT and CDR2 is YENEEA. The CDR3 loop spans 15 amino acids. J was trimmed by 9 bases and V by 4 bases; bases with no gene match: 8.

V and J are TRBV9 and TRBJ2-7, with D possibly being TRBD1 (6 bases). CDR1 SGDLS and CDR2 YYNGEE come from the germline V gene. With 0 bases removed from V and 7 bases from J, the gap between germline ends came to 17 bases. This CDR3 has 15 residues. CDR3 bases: TGTGCCAGCAGCGTAGGCCCCCTGGGGGCGAAGGAGCAGTACTTC. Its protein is CASSVGPLGAKEQYF.

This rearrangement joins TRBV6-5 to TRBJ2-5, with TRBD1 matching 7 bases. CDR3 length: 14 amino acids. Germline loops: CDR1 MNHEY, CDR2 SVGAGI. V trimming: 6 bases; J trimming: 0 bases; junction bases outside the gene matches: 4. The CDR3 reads CASSRQGYQETQYF. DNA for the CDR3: TGTGCCAGCAGCCGACAGGGTTACCAAGAGACCCAGTACTTC.

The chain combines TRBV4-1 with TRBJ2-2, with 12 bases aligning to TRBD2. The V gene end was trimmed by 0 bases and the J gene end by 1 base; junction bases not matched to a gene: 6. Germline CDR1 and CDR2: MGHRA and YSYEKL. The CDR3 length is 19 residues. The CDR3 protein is CASSQDGAGLAGNTGELFF. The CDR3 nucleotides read TGCGCCAGCAGCCAAGATGGTGCGGGACTAGCGGGGAACACCGGGGAGCTGTTTTTT.

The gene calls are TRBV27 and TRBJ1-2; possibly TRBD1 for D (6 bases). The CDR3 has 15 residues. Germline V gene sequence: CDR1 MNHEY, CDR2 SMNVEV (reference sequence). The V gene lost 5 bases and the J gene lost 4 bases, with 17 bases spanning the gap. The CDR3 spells CASSLFQGTLYGYTF. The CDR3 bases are TGTGCCAGCAGTCTCTTCCAGGGGACGCTCTATGGCTACACCTTC.

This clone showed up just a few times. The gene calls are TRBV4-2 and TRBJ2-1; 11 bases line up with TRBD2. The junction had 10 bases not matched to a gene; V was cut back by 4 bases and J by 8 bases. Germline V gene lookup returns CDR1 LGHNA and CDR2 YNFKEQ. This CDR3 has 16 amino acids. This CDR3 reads CASSRGTSGLYYEQFF. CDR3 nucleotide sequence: TGTGCCAGCAGCCGTGGGACTAGCGGTCTATACTATGAGCAGTTCTTC.

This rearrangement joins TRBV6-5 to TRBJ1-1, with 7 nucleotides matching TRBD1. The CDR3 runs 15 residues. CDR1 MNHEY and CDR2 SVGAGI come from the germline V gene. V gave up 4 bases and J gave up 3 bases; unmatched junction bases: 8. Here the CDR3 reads CASSLGGYGDTEAFF. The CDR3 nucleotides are TGTGCCAGCAGTTTAGGGGGCTACGGTGACACTGAAGCTTTCTTT.

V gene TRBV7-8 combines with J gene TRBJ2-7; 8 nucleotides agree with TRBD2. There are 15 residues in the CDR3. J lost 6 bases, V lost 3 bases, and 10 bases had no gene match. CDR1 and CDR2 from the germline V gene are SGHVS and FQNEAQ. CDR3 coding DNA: TGTGCCAGCAGCTTCCGGGGAGCGGGGGAGTCCGAGCAGTACTTC. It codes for CASSFRGAGESEQYF.

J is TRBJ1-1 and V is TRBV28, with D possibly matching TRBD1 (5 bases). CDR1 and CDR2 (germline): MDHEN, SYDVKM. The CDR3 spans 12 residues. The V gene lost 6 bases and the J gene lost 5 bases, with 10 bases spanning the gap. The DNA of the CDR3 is TGTGCCAGCAGAAGCCCAGGGACTGAAGCTTTCTTT. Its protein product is CASRSPGTEAFF.

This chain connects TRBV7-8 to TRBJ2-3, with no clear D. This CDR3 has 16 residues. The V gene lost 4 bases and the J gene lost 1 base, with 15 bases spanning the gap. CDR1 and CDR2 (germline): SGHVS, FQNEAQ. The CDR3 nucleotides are TGTGCCAGCAGCTCTTTTTTTGCACAAGGCACAGATACGCAGTATTTT. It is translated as CASSSFFAQGTDTQYF.

CDR3 sequence: CASSYGQGDGYTF. The CDR3 nucleotides are TGTGCCAGCAGCTACGGACAGGGCGATGGCTACACCTTC. The J gene is TRBJ1-2, the V gene TRBV5-6; 8 bases fit TRBD1. The junction had 4 bases not matched to a gene; V was cut back by 3 bases and J by 6 bases. Germline CDR1 reads SGHDT; CDR2 reads YYEEEE. The CDR3 length is 13 residues.

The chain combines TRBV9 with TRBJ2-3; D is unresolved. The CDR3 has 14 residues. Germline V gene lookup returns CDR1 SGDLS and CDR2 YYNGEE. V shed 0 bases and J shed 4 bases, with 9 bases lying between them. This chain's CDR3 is CASSVAIPADTQYF. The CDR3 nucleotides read TGTGCCAGCAGCGTAGCTATCCCCGCAGATACGCAGTATTTT.

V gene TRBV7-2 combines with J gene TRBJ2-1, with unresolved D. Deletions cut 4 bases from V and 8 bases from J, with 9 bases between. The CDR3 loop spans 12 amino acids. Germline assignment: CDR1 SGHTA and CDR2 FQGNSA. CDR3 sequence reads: CASSYPYYEQFF. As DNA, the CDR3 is TGTGCCAGCAGCTATCCGTACTATGAGCAGTTCTTC. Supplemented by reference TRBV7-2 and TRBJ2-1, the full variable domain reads GAGVSQSPSNKVTEKGKDVELRCDPISGHTALYWYRQSLGQGLEFLIYFQGNSAPDKSGLPSDRFSAERTGGSVSTLTIQRTQQEDSAVYLCASSYPYYEQFFGPGTRLTVL.